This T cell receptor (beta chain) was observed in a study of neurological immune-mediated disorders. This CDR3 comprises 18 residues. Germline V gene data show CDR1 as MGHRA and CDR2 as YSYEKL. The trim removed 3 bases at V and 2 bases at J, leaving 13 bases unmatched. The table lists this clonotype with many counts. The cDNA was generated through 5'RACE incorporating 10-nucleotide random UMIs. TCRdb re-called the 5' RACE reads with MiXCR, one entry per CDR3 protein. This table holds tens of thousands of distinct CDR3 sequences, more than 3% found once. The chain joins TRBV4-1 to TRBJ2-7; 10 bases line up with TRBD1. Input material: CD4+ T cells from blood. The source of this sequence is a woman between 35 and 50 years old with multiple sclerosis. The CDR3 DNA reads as TGCGCCAGCAGCCACAAAAACAGCCCGGGACAGGGGACCTACGAGCAGTACTTC. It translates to CASSHKNSPGQGTYEQYF.